What follows describes a single T cell receptor (beta chain). Its antigen is still unknown. Other DNA sequences from this sample encode an identical CDR3 as well. Trimming removed 1 base at V and 7 bases at J, with 11 bases between. This CDR3 has 14 amino acids. The V gene's germline CDR1 is SGHNT and CDR2 YENEEA. The data derive from a study of shared clonotypes between healthy human individuals. General study findings and limits: Owing to a small donor count, the genetic and exposure-history diversity represented was limited.

Assay execution proceeded at the deep level. Here immunoSEQ multiplex PCR was the method, and the copy in TCRdb shows in-frame clones only, minus some. The sample yields approximately 500,000 clones, 75% to 80% seen once. Material: PBMCs. This TCR came from a woman between 40 and 55 years old in good health. Some clones in this sample may be carry-over from other donors' samples. The V gene is TRBV11-3, the J gene TRBJ2-1; D perhaps matches TRBD1 (6 bases). As DNA, the CDR3 is TGTGCCAGCAGCTTAGGGCAGGGGTGGAATGAGCAGTTCTTC. Translation: CASSLGQGWNEQFF.